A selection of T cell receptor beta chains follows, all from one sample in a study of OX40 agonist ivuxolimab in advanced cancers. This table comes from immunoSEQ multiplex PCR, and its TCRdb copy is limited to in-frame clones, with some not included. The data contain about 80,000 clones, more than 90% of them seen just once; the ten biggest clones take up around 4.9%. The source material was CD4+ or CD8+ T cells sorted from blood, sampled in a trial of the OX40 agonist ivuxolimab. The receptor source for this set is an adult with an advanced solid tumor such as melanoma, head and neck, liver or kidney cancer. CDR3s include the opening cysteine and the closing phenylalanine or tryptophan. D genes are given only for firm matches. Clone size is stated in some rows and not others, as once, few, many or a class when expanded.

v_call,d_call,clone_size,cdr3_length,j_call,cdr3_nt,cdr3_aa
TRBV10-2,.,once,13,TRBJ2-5,TGCGCCAGCAGCCTAGGGCGACAAGAGACCCAGTACTTC,CASSLGRQETQYF
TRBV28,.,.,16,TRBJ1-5,TGTGCCAGCAGTTGGCCGTTCACATGGGGCAATCAGCCCCAGCATTTT,CASSWPFTWGNQPQHF
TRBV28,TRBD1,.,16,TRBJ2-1,TGTGCCAGCAGCGCTGAGGGGGACAGGGGCTACAATGAGCAGTTCTTC,CASSAEGDRGYNEQFF
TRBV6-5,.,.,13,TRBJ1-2,TGTGCCAGCAGTATCTGGGGTAACTATGGCTACACCTTC,CASSIWGNYGYTF
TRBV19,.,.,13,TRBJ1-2,TGTGCCAGTAGTATTCGGGGCAACTATGGCTACACCTTC,CASSIRGNYGYTF
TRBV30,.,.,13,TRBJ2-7,TGTGCCTGGAGCACGCAGGTGGTAGTCGAGCAGTACTTC,CAWSTQVVVEQYF
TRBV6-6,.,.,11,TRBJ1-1,TGTGCCAGCAGTTTAGGTCGCGAAGCTTTCTTT,CASSLGREAFF
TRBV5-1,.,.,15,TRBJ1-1,TGCGCCAGCAGCTTGGCCACGACAGGGAACACTGAAGCTTTCTTT,CASSLATTGNTEAFF
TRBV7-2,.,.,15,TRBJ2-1,TGTGCCAGCAGCTTTTCCGGGAGTTCCGGCAATGAGCAGTTCTTC,CASSFSGSSGNEQFF
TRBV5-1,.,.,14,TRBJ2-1,TGCGCCAGCAGCTTGGAGGGTAGCGGCAATGAGCAGTTCTTC,CASSLEGSGNEQFF
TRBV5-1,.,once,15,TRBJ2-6,TGCGCCAGCAGCTTGTACCGCTCTGGGGCCAACGTCCTGACTTTC,CASSLYRSGANVLTF
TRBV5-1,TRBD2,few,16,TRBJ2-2,TGCGCCAGCAGCTTGGGCGCCAGCGGGAGTTTAGGGGAGCTGTTTTTT,CASSLGASGSLGELFF
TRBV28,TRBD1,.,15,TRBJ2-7,TGTGCCAGCAGTATCCCGAAGGGGGCAACCTACGAGCAGTACTTC,CASSIPKGATYEQYF
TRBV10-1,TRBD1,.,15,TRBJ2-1,TGCGCCAGCAGTAAAGGGACAGAGATCTACAATGAGCAGTTCTTC,CASSKGTEIYNEQFF
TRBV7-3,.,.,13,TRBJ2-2,TGTGCCAGCAGCTCCGTGAACACCGGGGAGCTGTTTTTT,CASSSVNTGELFF
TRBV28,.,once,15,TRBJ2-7,TGTGCCAGCAGTCAACTCCCGGGCGGGGACTACGAGCAGTACTTC,CASSQLPGGDYEQYF
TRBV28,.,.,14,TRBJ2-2,TGTGCCAGCAGAATCCTTGAGCACACCGGGGAGCTGTTTTTT,CASRILEHTGELFF
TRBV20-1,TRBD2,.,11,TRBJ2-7,TGCAGTGCCCCGGGAGGGGACAAGCAGTACTTC,CSAPGGDKQYF
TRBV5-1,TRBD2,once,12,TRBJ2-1,TGCGCCAGCAGTCAATCGGAGGGAGGGCTGTTCTTC,CASSQSEGGLFF
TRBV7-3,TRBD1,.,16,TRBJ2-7,TGTGCCAGCAGCCCAACCGGGACAGGGGTTACCTACGAGCAGTACTTC,CASSPTGTGVTYEQYF
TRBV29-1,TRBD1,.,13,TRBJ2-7,TGCAGCGTCGGATGGGACAGTTCGCACGAGCAGTACTTC,CSVGWDSSHEQYF
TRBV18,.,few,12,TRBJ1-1,TGTGCCAGCTCTCCACAGTACACTGAAGCTTTCTTT,CASSPQYTEAFF
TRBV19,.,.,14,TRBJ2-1,TGTGCCAGTAGTCTGCGAGTCCCATCCAATGAGCAGTTCTTC,CASSLRVPSNEQFF
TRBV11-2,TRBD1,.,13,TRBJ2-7,TGTGCCAGCAGCTTATTGAGGGGACAGGGTTGGAACTTC,CASSLLRGQGWNF
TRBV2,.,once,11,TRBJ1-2,TGTGCCAGCAACGGTAACTATGGCTACACCTTC,CASNGNYGYTF
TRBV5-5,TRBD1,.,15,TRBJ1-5,TGTGCCAGCAGCTTGGTTGCAGGGGGTAATCAGCCCCAGCATTTT,CASSLVAGGNQPQHF
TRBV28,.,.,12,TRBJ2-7,TGTGCCAGCAGTTTGCGACCCTACGAGCAGTACTTC,CASSLRPYEQYF
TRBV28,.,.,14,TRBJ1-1,TGTGCCAGCAGTCAGTTGGGGCGGAACACTGAAGCTTTCTTT,CASSQLGRNTEAFF
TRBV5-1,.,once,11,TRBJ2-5,TGCGCCAGCAGCTTATTGGAGACCCAGTACTTC,CASSLLETQYF
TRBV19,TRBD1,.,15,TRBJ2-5,TGTGCCAGTAGTATGGGACAGGGAAGTCGAGAGACCCAGTACTTC,CASSMGQGSRETQYF
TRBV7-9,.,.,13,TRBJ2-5,TGTGCCAGCAACCTAGGGGGGGTCGAGACCCAGTACTTC,CASNLGGVETQYF
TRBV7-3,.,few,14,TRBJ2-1,TGTGCCAGCAGCCCCGGGGGCTCCTACAATGAGCAGTTCTTC,CASSPGGSYNEQFF
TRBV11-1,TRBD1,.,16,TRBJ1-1,TGTGCCAGCAGCTCTTTGCCGGGACAGGGGGTCACTGAAGCTTTCTTT,CASSSLPGQGVTEAFF
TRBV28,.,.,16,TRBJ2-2,TGTGCCAGCAACCTCCGGGCCCCGGGTGGCACCGGGGAGCTGTTTTTT,CASNLRAPGGTGELFF
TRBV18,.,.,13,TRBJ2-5,TGTGCCAGCTCACCCCCCGAGTTGGAGACCCAGTACTTC,CASSPPELETQYF
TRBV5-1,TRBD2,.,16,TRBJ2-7,TGCGCCAGCAGCCCCCGCGCGGGAGCGGGGAGCTACGAGCAGTACTTC,CASSPRAGAGSYEQYF
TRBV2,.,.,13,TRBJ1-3,TGTGCCAGCAGTGTTCAACCCCAAACCACCATATATTTT,CASSVQPQTTIYF
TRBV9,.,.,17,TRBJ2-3,TGTGCCAGCAGCCCCCGGGGGGCGAGCGGGAATGCACATACGCAGTATTTT,CASSPRGASGNAHTQYF
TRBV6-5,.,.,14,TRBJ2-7,TGTGCCAGCAGACCAGAGACTACATCCTACGAGCAGTACTTC,CASRPETTSYEQYF
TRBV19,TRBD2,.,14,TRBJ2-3,TGTGCCACATCCTTAGCGGGGGGCACAGATACGCAGTATTTT,CATSLAGGTDTQYF
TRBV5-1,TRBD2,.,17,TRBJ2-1,TGCGCCAGCAGCTTGTTGGCTAGCGGGTCATCCTACAATGAGCAGTTCTTC,CASSLLASGSSYNEQFF
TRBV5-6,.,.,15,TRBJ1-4,TGTGCCAGCAGCCCGAATTATGCAACTAATGAAAAACTGTTTTTT,CASSPNYATNEKLFF
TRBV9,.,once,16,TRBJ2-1,TGTGCCAGCAGCGGATTGTCAGGGAACTCCTACAATGAGCAGTTCTTC,CASSGLSGNSYNEQFF
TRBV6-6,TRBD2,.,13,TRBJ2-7,TGTGCCAGCAGTTACGGGACTAGCTACGAGCAGTACTTC,CASSYGTSYEQYF